This passage covers 7 T cell receptor beta chains from one sample sequenced in a study of T cell clonotyping in hematopoietic cell transplantation. The time point denotes: recipient sample about 28 days before transplant, after cytoreduction. The repertoire was sequenced with immunoSEQ multiplex PCR; TCRdb's copy has only in-frame clones and lacks some. The sample includes approximately 22,000 clones, 75% to 90% of them seen just once. Here the sequenced sample was peripheral blood mononuclear cells, taken before stem cell transplant. All receptors come from a man younger than 30 with biphenotypic leukemia. Some clones in this sample may be carry-over from other donors' samples.

V gene TRBV10-3 combines with J gene TRBJ2-7; TRBD1 agrees at 7 bases. Germline V gives CDR1 ENHRY, CDR2 SYGVKD. The V gene end was trimmed by 6 bases and the J gene end by 0 bases; junction bases not matched to a gene: 2. This CDR3 has 13 residues. The CDR3 nucleotides read TGTGCCATCAGCCGGGACAGCTCCTACGAGCAGTACTTC. As protein: CAISRDSSYEQYF.

This clone was picked up one time. The genes are TRBV6-5 and TRBJ2-1; no clear D. This CDR3 has 14 residues. Germline V lookup: CDR1 MNHEY, CDR2 SVGAGI. V gave up 0 bases and J gave up 3 bases, with 6 bases separating them. CDR3 bases: TGTGCCAGCAGTTACTCTGGCAGCTACAATGAGCAGTTCTTC. Translation gives CASSYSGSYNEQFF.

The chain uses TRBV29-1 and TRBJ2-3; 16 nucleotides align to TRBD2. The CDR3 runs to 15 residues. Germline V gene sequence: CDR1 SQVTM, CDR2 ANQGSEA. The J segment lost 7 bases and the V segment lost 6 bases, leaving 7 bases of the junction unmatched. The CDR3 spells CSVAGTSGRGYTQYF. CDR3 sequence (DNA): TGCAGCGTGGCCGGGACTAGCGGGAGGGGATATACGCAGTATTTT.

This clone came up once. This chain uses TRBV30 with TRBJ1-5, with 10 positions matching TRBD1. Germline V lookup: CDR1 GTSNPN, CDR2 SVGIG (reference sequence). Losses at the gene ends were 2 bases for V and 2 bases for J; bases not matched to a gene: 6. CDR3 size: 16 residues. In nucleotides, the CDR3 is TGTGCCTGGAGTCAGGGGACAGGGGTACGCAATCAGCCCCAGCATTTT. This gives the protein CAWSQGTGVRNQPQHF.

This chain links TRBV4-2 with TRBJ1-2; no clear D. Germline V gene sequence: CDR1 LGHNA, CDR2 YNFKEQ. The CDR3 extends over 15 amino acids. V lost 6 bases and J lost 4, with 18 bases in between. CDR3 protein: CASSQPSSRAYGYTF. The DNA of the CDR3 is TGTGCCAGCAGTCAACCGAGCTCCAGAGCCTATGGCTACACCTTC.

This clone was counted a single time. CDR3 amino acids: CASSHPGVGNTIYF. DNA of the CDR3: TGCGCCAGCAGCCACCCAGGGGTCGGAAACACCATATATTTT. The V and J genes are TRBV4-1 and TRBJ1-3, with D perhaps TRBD1 (6 bases). CDR1 and CDR2 from the germline V gene are MGHRA and YSYEKL. V lost 3 bases and J lost 4, with 10 bases in between. The CDR3 runs 14 residues.

The chain has TRBV4-1 and TRBJ1-1, with 8 bases matching TRBD1. Trimming at V came to 1 base and at J to 0 bases, leaving 7 bases not matched to a gene. The CDR3 is 17 amino acids. Germline V gene sequence: CDR1 MGHRA, CDR2 YSYEKL. The DNA of the CDR3 is TGCGCCAGCAGCCAAGTTGGGACAGGACCTCTGAACACTGAAGCTTTCTTT. This codes for CASSQVGTGPLNTEAFF.